This T cell receptor beta chain was sequenced in a study of cytomegalovirus exposure and HLA in healthy donors. Germline lookup yields CDR1 SGHTS and CDR2 YDEGEE. The V segment lost 3 bases and the J segment 4 bases; nucleotides outside the gene matches: 8. This CDR3 is built from 15 residues. Researchers ran the PCR with 60 Vbeta and 13 Jbeta primers. Sequencing was performed with immunoSEQ multiplex PCR; in TCRdb, only in-frame clones are kept and a portion is missing. The sample has 100,000 to 150,000 clones, roughly 81% seen once. About this clone: The target antigen is unknown.

Study findings and constraints: In an earlier analysis, about 87% or about 30%: the productive usage of most TCR beta V segments. High specificity and sensitivity for cytomegalovirus status were reported for the classifier. The study dropped some indistinguishable V segments, TRBV6-2 and TRBV6-3 among them.

This sequence originates from a woman in her twenties or thirties in good health and CMV-seronegative. Sequenced sample: PBMCs. The chain is built from TRBV5-8 and TRBJ1-1, with 8 bases lining up with TRBD1. The CDR3 is CASSSGQGSGTEAFF. CDR3 DNA sequence: TGTGCCAGCAGCTCTGGACAGGGATCGGGCACTGAAGCTTTCTTT.